This T cell receptor (beta chain) was found in a study of cytomegalovirus exposure and HLA in healthy donors. This CDR3 has 15 amino acids. Germline V gene sequence: CDR1 LGHNA, CDR2 YNFKEQ. The J segment lost 4 bases and the V segment lost 0 bases, leaving 2 bases of the junction unmatched. Separate from the roughly 700-subject first cohort was the approximately 120-subject validation cohort, to which the donors belonged. TCRdb's table, derived via immunoSEQ multiplex PCR, lists solely in-frame clones and lacks some. The sample lists around 63,000 clones; almost 97% were seen once. The material sequenced was PBMCs. The V call is TRBV4-2, the J call TRBJ2-5; 10 bases are shared with TRBD2. The TCR sequence derives from a woman younger than 30 in good health and CMV-seronegative. The DNA of the CDR3 is TGTGCCAGCAGCCAAGAACTAGCGGGACGAGAGACCCAGTACTTC. Protein sequence: CASSQELAGRETQYF.